These 31 T cell receptor beta chains came from one sample sequenced in a study of blood T cells in healthy people across ages (dated by TCRdb to 2013 to 2016). The library was produced with 5' RACE. This sample was sequenced with an Illumina HiSeq 2500. A second roughly 6 to 12 cycle PCR used a sample-barcoded 5' primer and a J-beta primer mix. TCRdb reprocessed the public reads (quality trimming at Q25 with fastp, clone calling with MiXCR) and kept in-frame beta chains. Each entry is one CDR3 protein sequence, shown with its most common DNA and genes. The sample contains hundreds of thousands of distinct CDR3 sequences, under 70% of them found a single time. The ten most abundant clones make up approximately 40% of the sample. Material for sequencing was blood. The receptor set was obtained from a man aged 55 to 70 in good health.

The table lists this clonotype with a few counts. The chain uses TRBV24-1 and TRBJ2-5; 7 nucleotides match TRBD2. The junction had 9 bases not matched to a gene; V was cut back by 5 bases and J by 4 bases. Germline assignment: CDR1 KGHDR and CDR2 SFDVKD. The CDR3 has 15 residues. The CDR3 protein is CATSGGSGGGETQYF. For the CDR3, the DNA is TGTGCCACCAGTGGGGGATCGGGAGGTGGAGAGACCCAGTACTTC.

V is TRBV7-9 and J is TRBJ2-5; D might be TRBD1 (6 bases). The V and J ends lost 5 bases and 4 bases respectively, with 29 bases between them. The CDR3 loop spans 19 amino acids. Germline assignment: CDR1 SEHNR and CDR2 FQNEAQ (reference sequence). The CDR3 reads CASSLKIGQGRLARETQYF. The CDR3 coding sequence is TGTGCCAGCAGCCTGAAAATAGGGCAGGGGCGATTGGCGAGAGAGACCCAGTACTTC.

In its sample, this clonotype was seen a few times. The chain combines TRBV4-1 with TRBJ1-2; D possibly corresponds to TRBD1 (5 bases). The CDR3 sequence is 15 residues long. CDR1 is MGHRA and CDR2 is YSYEKL in the germline V gene. Trimming left V 4 bases short and J 1 base short, with 13 bases between. The CDR3 loop reads CASSPTERGNYGYTF. DNA for the CDR3: TGCGCCAGCAGCCCCACGGAGAGGGGTAACTATGGCTACACCTTC.

V usage is TRBV19 and J usage is TRBJ2-1; D not resolved. The CDR3 runs to 12 residues. Germline V gene sequence: CDR1 LNHDA, CDR2 SQIVND (reference sequence). Trimming stripped 1 base from V and 13 bases from J, with 11 bases between. As DNA, the CDR3 is TGTGCCAGTAGTATAGGAGCTGGGATCCAGTTCTTC. It translates to CASSIGAGIQFF.

The chain is built from TRBV19 and TRBJ2-7; TRBD1 matches 12 bases. The CDR3 has 14 amino acids. Germline values: CDR1 LNHDA, CDR2 SQIVND (reference sequence). The ends lost 5 bases at V and 5 bases at J; junction bases unmatched: 4. CDR3 protein: CASSLGQGANEQYF. The CDR3 coding sequence is TGTGCCAGTAGTCTGGGACAGGGGGCGAACGAGCAGTACTTC. The whole variable domain, filled in from reference TRBV19 and TRBJ2-7, reads DGGITQSPKYLFRKEGQNVTLSCEQNLNHDAMYWYRQDPGQGLRLIYYSQIVNDFQKGDIAEGYSVSREKKESFPLTVTSAQKNPTAFYLCASSLGQGANEQYFGPGTRLTVT.

As regards this clonotype: A junction end diverges from the germline sequence, so it may reflect a read error. The rearrangement joins TRBV20-1 to TRBJ1-2, with D possibly matching TRBD1 (6 bases). CDR3 length: 13 amino acids. Per germline, CDR1 DFQATT and CDR2 SNEGSKA (reference sequence). The CDR3 here is CSTRVPGAGGYTF. The CDR3 DNA is TGCAGTACTAGAGTTCCGGGGGCGGGAGGCTACACCTTC.

V usage is TRBV29-1 and J usage is TRBJ2-1; 7 nucleotides match TRBD1. CDR3 length: 12 residues. The ends lost 5 bases at V and 9 bases at J; junction bases unmatched: 7. The germline gives CDR1 SQVTM, CDR2 ANQGSEA. The CDR3 region has the DNA TGCAGCGTTCATAGGGGGCGTGCTGAGCAGTTCTTC. Its translation: CSVHRGRAEQFF.

V gene TRBV6-1 combines with J gene TRBJ2-3; no clear D. Trimming shortened V by 7 bases and J by 5 bases, and 22 bases separated the two germline ends. The CDR3 has 16 amino acids. Germline V gene sequence: CDR1 MNHNS, CDR2 SASEGT. As DNA, the CDR3 is TGTGCCAGCATGAGGCGCGGAGATCTTTTAAGAGATACGCAGTATTTT. Translation gives CASMRRGDLLRDTQYF.

This chain uses TRBV12-5 with TRBJ2-3, with a tentative D call TRBD1 (5 bases). This CDR3 region has 15 residues. Trimming took off 6 bases at V and 4 bases at J, with 17 bases between the two ends. The germline CDR1 and CDR2 sequences are LGHNT and FRNRAP. CDR3 bases: TGTGCTAGTGGCCTTGGGGCTCTACGGGCAGATACGCAGTATTTT. Its protein is CASGLGALRADTQYF.

The V gene is TRBV6-5, the J gene TRBJ1-5; 7 nucleotides align to TRBD1. CDR1 and CDR2 from the germline V gene are MNHEY and SVGAGI. The CDR3 spans 19 residues. V gave up 2 bases and J gave up 4 bases; unmatched junction bases: 17. The CDR3, as DNA: TGTGCCAGCAGTTACCGGCGAGGGGCGGGACAGCCCATGAATCAGCCCCAGCATTTT. As protein: CASSYRRGAGQPMNQPQHF.

About this clonotype itself: Given a much more abundant clone one base away, this may be a read error. The chain has TRBV7-9 and TRBJ2-5, with a possible D match to TRBD2 (6 bases). This CDR3 is 15 amino acids long. In germline, CDR1 is SEHNR, CDR2 FQNEAQ (reference sequence). The CDR3: CTSSLEGLGGETQYF. The CDR3 DNA is TGTACCAGCAGCTTAGAGGGACTGGGGGGAGAGACCCAGTACTTC.

The rearrangement links TRBV5-1 to TRBJ2-7, with a tentative D call TRBD1 (5 bases). The tail of the sequence fits TRBJ2-5 better, so the J call may be wrong. The germline V gene has CDR1 SGHRS and CDR2 YFSETQ. The CDR3 has 15 amino acids. The CDR3 protein is CASSLADNSQETQYF. For the CDR3, the DNA is TGCGCCAGCAGCTTGGCGGACAACTCCCAAGAGACCCAGTACTTC.

CDR3: CASTQDSIIGGYTF. The CDR3 bases are TGCGCCAGCACCCAGGACAGCATCATAGGGGGCTACACCTTC. The chain recombines TRBV4-1 with TRBJ1-2; perhaps TRBD1 as D (6 bases). This CDR3 has 14 amino acids. Germline loops: CDR1 MGHRA, CDR2 YSYEKL. The V end was cut by 7 bases, the J end by 8 bases, with 20 bases between.

This clonotype was seen only a few times. DNA of the CDR3: TGTGCCAGCAGGTCTAGCGGGGGGGCCGATGAGCAGTTCTTC. This sequence encodes CASRSSGGADEQFF. The chain joins TRBV12-3 or TRBV12-4 to TRBJ2-1, with 12 bases identical to TRBD2. V was pared by 6 bases and J by 8 bases, with 5 bases of the junction left unmatched. The CDR3 contains 14 residues.

This clonotype was seen a few times. The chain is built from TRBV25-1 and TRBJ2-3, with TRBD1 matching over 8 bases. Unmatched junction bases numbered 7, after V lost 1 base and J lost 1 base. Germline V gives CDR1 MGHDK, CDR2 SYGVNS. The CDR3 sequence is 17 residues long. The CDR3 DNA is TGTGCCAGCAGTGAATCGGGCAGGGGGCACGGCACAGATACGCAGTATTTT. Translation: CASSESGRGHGTDTQYF.

This clonotype was counted only a few times. The chain is built from TRBV7-8 and TRBJ2-5; tentatively, D is TRBD1 or TRBD2 (5 bases each). From germline, CDR1 is SGHVS and CDR2 FQNEAQ. The germline V and J ends were trimmed by 5 bases and 7 bases, with 14 bases remaining between them. CDR3 length: 13 amino acids. The CDR3 DNA follows: TGTGCCAGCAGCCCGGGACGCGAAGCGACCCAGTACTTC. This gives the protein CASSPGREATQYF.

This clonotype was seen repeatedly, ten times or more. V gene TRBV5-1 combines with J gene TRBJ2-5; D may match TRBD1 or TRBD2 (6 bases each). Germline CDR1 and CDR2: SGHRS and YFSETQ. This CDR3 has 17 amino acids. The ends were cut back, 4 bases at V and 5 bases at J, with 24 bases in the middle. CDR3 region: CASSTVSGGVTRETQYF. Written as DNA, the CDR3 is TGCGCCAGCAGCACTGTATCCGGGGGCGTCACCAGGGAGACCCAGTACTTC.

This clonotype was seen more than once but under ten times. This chain connects TRBV2 to TRBJ2-5, with a tentative D call TRBD2 (5 bases). Germline values: CDR1 SNHLY, CDR2 FYNNEI. The CDR3 length is 15 residues. V was trimmed by 3 bases and J by 1 base, leaving 12 bases between them. The CDR3 here is CASSEARGPQETQYF. The CDR3 DNA reads as TGTGCCAGCAGTGAGGCTCGGGGTCCCCAAGAGACCCAGTACTTC.

The chain joins TRBV2 to TRBJ1-2; D call uncertain. The germline V gene has CDR1 SNHLY and CDR2 FYNNEI. The CDR3 covers 11 residues. Trimming took off 6 bases at V and 4 bases at J, with 6 bases between the two ends. The CDR3 region is CASSGLYGYTF. The CDR3 DNA follows: TGTGCCAGCAGCGGGCTCTATGGCTACACCTTC.

This clonotype was picked up a small number of times. V and J are TRBV12-3 or TRBV12-4 and TRBJ1-2; 8 bases line up with TRBD1. CDR3 size: 12 residues. Trimming cost V 5 bases and J 4 bases; bases outside gene matches: 0. The CDR3 DNA is TGTGCCAGCAGTGGGACAGGCTATGGCTACACCTTC. As protein: CASSGTGYGYTF.

The genes are TRBV6-2 or TRBV6-3 and TRBJ2-7; 9 bases are shared with TRBD1. Trimming cost V 11 bases and J 6 bases; bases outside gene matches: 5. Germline V CDR1 and CDR2: MNHEY, SVGEGT. The CDR3 loop spans 11 amino acids. CDR3 region: CAGHRGLEQYF. CDR3 nucleotides: TGTGCCGGCCACAGGGGGCTCGAGCAGTACTTC.

The gene calls are TRBV6-1 and TRBJ2-7, with D maybe TRBD1 (6 bases). The V gene lost 2 bases and the J gene lost 10 bases, with 21 bases spanning the gap. This CDR3 region has 15 residues. CDR1 and CDR2 from the germline V gene are MNHNS and SASEGT. CDR3 DNA sequence: TGTGCCAGCAGTGAAAAGGAGGCCAGGGGAAGAACCCAGTACTTC. This codes for CASSEKEARGRTQYF.

The gene calls are TRBV6-5 and TRBJ2-1; 11 bases map to TRBD2. Germline V gene data show CDR1 as MNHEY and CDR2 as SVGAGI. This CDR3 has 18 residues. The V segment lost 2 bases and the J segment 0 bases; nucleotides outside the gene matches: 6. The CDR3 DNA reads as TGTGCCAGCAGTTACGAGTTAGCGGGGGGGAGCTCCTACAATGAGCAGTTCTTC. It translates to CASSYELAGGSSYNEQFF.

This clonotype was detected a few times. This sequence joins TRBV29-1 and TRBJ2-5; TRBD1 agrees at 10 bases. The length of the CDR3 is 14 residues. Looked up from germline, CDR1 is SQVTM and CDR2 is ANQGSEA. The trim removed 7 bases at V and 5 bases at J, leaving 10 bases unmatched. DNA of the CDR3: TGCAGCGCAACCCAGGGGACAGGGGAGGAGACCCAGTACTTC. It specifies CSATQGTGEETQYF.

This chain uses TRBV28 with TRBJ2-5, with D possibly matching TRBD1 (5 bases). The germline V gene encodes CDR1 MDHEN and CDR2 SYDVKM. Trimming took 3 bases from V and 5 from J, leaving 13 bases between them. The CDR3 spans 14 residues. CDR3 amino acids: CASSFAQGSETQYF. The CDR3 DNA sequence: TGTGCCAGCAGTTTTGCCCAGGGCTCGGAGACCCAGTACTTC.

The genes are TRBV6-1 and TRBJ2-7, with D uncertain. The V end lost 7 bases, the J end lost 1 base, and 17 bases lay between the germline ends. The germline gives CDR1 MNHNS, CDR2 SASEGT. The CDR3 has 15 amino acids. The DNA for the CDR3 is TGTGCCAGCAATTCAGGCCCCGGCCTTTCCTACGAGCAGTACTTC. It specifies CASNSGPGLSYEQYF.

The rearrangement joins TRBV6-1 to TRBJ1-5; a weak D match, TRBD1 (5 bases). Trimming left V 5 bases short and J 0 bases short, with 8 bases between. This CDR3 is built from 14 residues. The V gene's germline CDR1 is MNHNS and CDR2 SASEGT. The CDR3 here is CASSTQVSNQPQHF. As DNA, the CDR3 is TGTGCCAGCAGTACACAGGTTAGCAATCAGCCCCAGCATTTT.

V gene TRBV2 combines with J gene TRBJ2-7; TRBD1 matches 11 bases. V shed 6 bases, J shed 0 bases, and the junction held 10 bases outside the gene matches. This CDR3 spans 17 amino acids. Germline CDR1 is SNHLY and CDR2 is FYNNEI. CDR3 amino acids: CASRGTGGVKHSYEQYF. Here the CDR3 DNA reads TGTGCCAGCAGGGGGACAGGGGGGGTGAAGCACTCCTACGAGCAGTACTTC.

V usage is TRBV14 and J usage is TRBJ2-6, with D unclear. The germline V gene has CDR1 SGHDN and CDR2 FVKESK. The CDR3 consists of 14 residues. Trimming removed 4 bases from V and 12 bases from J, with 16 bases in between. This CDR3 reads CASSPGQAGVVLTF. CDR3 DNA: TGTGCCAGCAGCCCTGGGCAGGCCGGCGTCGTCCTGACTTTC.

This clonotype was counted a single time. The V gene is TRBV28, the J gene TRBJ2-3, with D unclear. Between the trimmed V and J ends, which lost 10 bases and 3 bases, there was a span of 8 bases. Germline V CDR1 and CDR2: MDHEN, SYDVKM. This CDR3 contains 11 residues. The CDR3 here is CATDRTDTQYF. In DNA, the CDR3 is TGTGCCACAGATCGAACAGATACGCAGTATTTT.

The chain has TRBV9 and TRBJ1-5; TRBD1 might be the D (5 bases). V gave up 4 bases and J gave up 5 bases, with 16 bases separating them. Looked up from germline, CDR1 is SGDLS and CDR2 is YYNGEE. The CDR3 is 15 amino acids. CDR3 in amino acids: CASSLGPSPDQPQHF. The CDR3 coding sequence is TGTGCCAGCAGCCTGGGGCCTAGTCCGGATCAGCCCCAGCATTTT.